The text below deals with one TCR beta chain. Sequencing was performed with immunoSEQ multiplex PCR; in TCRdb, only in-frame clones are kept and a portion is missing. The data contain about 180,000 clones, roughly 91% of them seen just once; the ten biggest clones take up around 0.97%. The sample originates from a study of T cell responses to AZD1222 COVID-19 vaccine. This CDR3 spans 16 amino acids. Looked up from germline, CDR1 is MNHEY and CDR2 is SMNVEV (reference sequence). Unmatched junction bases numbered 12, after V lost 10 bases and J lost 0 bases. The specimen was peripheral blood, collected 28 days after the second dose of the MenACWY control vaccine. This TCR was recovered from an adult who received the MenACWY meningococcal vaccine as a control. This chain connects TRBV27 to TRBJ2-1, with 7 nucleotides matching TRBD1. The CDR3 nucleotides read TGTGCCACCTCACCGAGATGGGACAGCTCCTACAATGAGCAGTTCTTC. This sequence encodes CATSPRWDSSYNEQFF.